A single T cell receptor beta chain is shown here with its context. This clone was seen only once. Its antigen has not been determined. Per-base qualities were not stored, and no clone one base away is much larger. The data stem from a study of long-term antiretroviral therapy in people with HIV (dated by TCRdb to the early 2020s). Notes on the research overall: The earliest samples were collected about a decade before the 2015 WHO recommendation for immediate ART, when ART was typically delayed until CD4 counts fell. A total of roughly 200 cryopreserved PBMC samples came from 25 to 30 adults with confirmed HIV infection and were collected serially over a mean of about 6 years (range 1-12). About 35% of the 30 participants with HIV were female. No cross-contamination during QIAcube processing was seen in test extractions of a monoclonal T-cell line run alongside 30 to 35 polyclonal samples. A retrospective serial study tested whether ART initiation and durable HIV suppression were associated with changes in peripheral blood TRB repertoire composition and diversity.

Broader findings and caveats from the paper: Compared with controls, HIV repertoires had narrower CDR3 length ranges, and the network structure pointed to an antigen-experienced repertoire that shifted only slightly toward naive after ART. Inferences about post-ART repertoire changes were limited because no data were available on ART adherence, viral resistance or therapy changes. The repertoire was dominated across all time points by expanded TRB clones identified before ART initiation, although this dominance was seen to fluctuate and to decrease in many PLHIV after ART. Because cell numbers in pre-ART samples were limited, unsorted PBMC were profiled instead of sorted CD4+ and CD8+ T cells. Since PBMC availability was limited, sequencing covered only the TCR beta chain, with no alpha chain pairing. Samples dated from the mid-2000s to the late 2010s, and the ART regimens used may be less effective than current ones. Starting ART was linked to a significant rise in TRB diversity, yet even with long-term ART the diversity remained significantly lower than in transplant donor controls.

The V and J ends are trimmed by 6 bases and 3 bases, leaving 17 bases between them. The germline V gene supplies CDR1 MNHEY and CDR2 SVGAGI. Including cysteine and phenylalanine, the CDR3 has 15 amino acids. Left in the record is the CDR3 DNA by itself, 45 bases read in frame from the first base. The immunoSEQ hsTCRB v3.0 assay was used at survey level resolution for TRB variable region sequencing. The target sequencing depth for TRB was roughly 40,000-55,000 T-cell genomes per sample. An Illumina MiSeq with a v3 150-cycle kit was used to sequence the pooled TRB libraries. The original pipeline was this. Repertoire analysis was run in R within a reproducible Nextflow workflow that covered QC, data transformation and analysis. LymphoSeq2, an R package for AIRR-Seq data exploration, was used to implement custom analyses. Four samples that produced fewer than 5000 total TRB sequences were removed, so fewer than 200 HIV repertoires were analyzed. Of the approximately 190 retained HIV repertoires, about 60 were collected before and about 130 after ART initiation. Each repertoire was downsampled to 5000 TRB nucleotide sequences, and summary statistics were averaged across 100 downsampling iterations. The analysis kept only TRB sequences whose CDR3 regions were at least seven amino acids long. Two measures captured diversity: a Shannon entropy-derived clonality score and the Gini coefficient. In the repertoire networks, any two of the top 5000 CDR3 amino acid sequences were linked whenever the two sequences differed by an edit distance of one. For TRB CDR3 amino acid sequences, antigen specificity groups and MHC restriction were predicted with GLIPH2. CDR3 amino acid sequences were matched against VDJdb and McPAS-TCR to flag known CMV, EBV, HIV or tissue antigen associations. Pre-ART, post-ART and control groups were compared with Wilcoxon signed-rank tests and Holm-Bonferroni correction. The table comes from immuneACCESS by way of TCRdb, which keeps in-frame sequences with V and J called. Part of the clones is missing from these tables; in studies checked, under half for an unresolved V gene and the rest for unknown reasons. V and J calls and clone size are copied from that table; D and trimming were computed from the DNA. The sample profile shows tens of thousands of clones; more than 65% of them were found once. The biggest ten clones account for 2% to 2.5% of the sample.

Inclusion was restricted to participants for whom at least one PBMC sample before ART initiation and at least two post-ART samples were available. Treatment was received in the United States of America by all participants with HIV. Before DNA extraction, cryopreserved samples containing roughly 0.9-11 million PBMC were thawed and washed. At the time of the earliest PBMC sample, participants with HIV were aged between about 20 and 54 years. PBMC samples were contributed by each participant from 1-4 timepoints before ART initiation and 2-8 timepoints after ART initiation, with a median of 7 samples. For every participant, serial HIV viral load, CD4+ T-cell count, ART history and demographic data were obtained. Genomic DNA was extracted from unsorted PBMC with a Qiagen kit on a QIAcube, with processing performed in batches of 12 samples.

The chain couples TRBV6-5 to TRBJ1-1; TRBD1 is perhaps the D gene, given 5 matching bases. Sequencing used unsorted PBMCs, obtained 3 years after starting antiretroviral therapy. The sequence came from a man aged 50 to 59 with HIV. The DNA sequence follows: TGTGCCAGCAGCCGAGCTGTCGGGGCACACACTGAAGCTTTCTTT. Its coded protein is CASSRAVGAHTEAFF.